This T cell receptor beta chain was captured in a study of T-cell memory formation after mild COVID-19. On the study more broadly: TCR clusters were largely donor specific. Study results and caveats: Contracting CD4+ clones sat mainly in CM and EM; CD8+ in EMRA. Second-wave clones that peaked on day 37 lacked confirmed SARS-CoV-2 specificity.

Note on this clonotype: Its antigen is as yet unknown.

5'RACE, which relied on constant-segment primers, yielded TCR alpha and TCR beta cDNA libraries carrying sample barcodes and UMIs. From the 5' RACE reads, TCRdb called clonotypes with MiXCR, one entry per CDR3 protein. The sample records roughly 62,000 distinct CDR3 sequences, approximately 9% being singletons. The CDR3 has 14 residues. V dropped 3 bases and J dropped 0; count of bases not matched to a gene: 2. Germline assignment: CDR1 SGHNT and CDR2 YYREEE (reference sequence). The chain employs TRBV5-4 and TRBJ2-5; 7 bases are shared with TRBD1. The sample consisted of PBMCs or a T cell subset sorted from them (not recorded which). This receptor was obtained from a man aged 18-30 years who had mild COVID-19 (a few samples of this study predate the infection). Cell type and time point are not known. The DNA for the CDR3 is TGTGCCAGCAGCTACGACAGGGACCAAGAGACCCAGTACTTC. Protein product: CASSYDRDQETQYF. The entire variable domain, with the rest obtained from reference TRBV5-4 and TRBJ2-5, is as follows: ETGVTQSPTHLIKTRGQQVTLRCSSQSGHNTVSWYQQALGQGPQFIFQYYREEENGRGNFPPRFSGLQFPNYSSELNVNALELDDSALYLCASSYDRDQETQYFGPGTRLLVL.